This T cell receptor (beta chain) was profiled in a study of naive and memory T cell subsets (dated by TCRdb to 2016 to 2017). With regard to the full study: Sorted naive and memory T cell subsets from peripheral blood were analyzed in the study using a UMI-based, open-source pipeline for TCR alpha and beta sequencing. RNA was DNase-treated and reverse transcribed with TCR constant-region primers, mostly using SuperScript III. The functional CMV T cell responses agreed completely with IgG serology results. Overall results and qualifications from the work: A power law was followed by TCR abundance, with an exponent that differed between naive and memory subsets but was consistent across the three individuals. RNA-based TCR counts may be affected by expression changes linked to T cell activation and differentiation. Gini index rose and Shannon and inverse Simpson diversity fell from naive through CM, EM and EMRA in both CD4 and CD8 cells. Following error correction, more than 90% of naive TCR sequences occurred only once, which made naive abundance distributions much steeper than those of memory subsets. Single alpha or beta chain sequences, rather than paired alpha/beta receptors, were used to define clonotypes. The repertoire findings for the naive and memory subsets could not be validated against a ground truth because none was available.

V sheds 4 bases and J sheds 4 bases, leaving 17 bases between their ends. The germline V gene encodes CDR1 LNHDA and CDR2 SQIVND (reference sequence). From its cysteine to its phenylalanine, the CDR3 spans 16 amino acids. The retained sequence is limited to the CDR3, 48 bases, with the frame set at the first base. The library was built by means of UMI-ligation and nested PCR. An equimolar mix of two oligonucleotides covering both TRBC1 and TRBC2 was used as the beta constant-region primer. The ligated cDNA went through four rounds of PCR with nested alpha and beta constant-region primers together with the SP2 primer. A single-stranded oligonucleotide containing the SP2 primer and a 12-nucleotide UMI was joined to the 3' end of the cDNA by T4 RNA ligase 1. Incubation of the ligation reaction was carried out at 16 degrees C for about 18-25 hours. PCR2 was usually performed as a SYBR Green qPCR and halted at a preset threshold so that over-amplification would not occur. Agencourt AMPure XP magnetic beads were used for all purifications after the first. Library amounts were measured by Qubit and library quality was assessed on a TapeStation, where the main peak was expected at around 650 bp. Pooled libraries were sequenced on an Illumina MiSeq using v2 2x251 paired-end kits, and typically roughly 0.85-2 million reads were obtained per sample. Each sample was pooled at around 4 nM, and about 5-8% PhiX was included to help cluster recognition. Turning to the authors' computational methods: Using tag matching that tolerated one base-pair mismatch, Decombinator assigned V and J genes to FASTQ reads that had been processed by Demultiplexor. By using UMIs, Collapsinator corrected both sequencing errors and the frequency errors caused by PCR heterogeneity. TCRs were translated and CDR3s were extracted from the conserved cysteine to the FGXG phenylalanine by CDR3Translator, with non-productive sequences being flagged. Gini, Shannon entropy and inverse Simpson indices were calculated on repertoires subsampled to equal numbers of UMI-defined TCRs. Within the linear range, a power law was fitted to clonotype abundance distributions using maximum likelihood. When run on a single naive CD8 sample, MIGEC and the pipeline yielded similar UMI counts, similar unique TCR numbers and similar clonal distributions. A set of under 8,500 CMV-associated CDR3 sequences, compiled from VDJdb and a published dataset, was used to search the repertoires. TCRdb handled the public reads itself, with Q25 trimming in fastp and clone calling in MiXCR, and kept productive beta chains. Rows with one shared CDR3 protein collapse into an entry with the most common genes and DNA. TCRdb assigned the V and J calls; the authors' analysis was not used. This sample has 95,000 to 150,000 distinct CDR3 sequences in its table, and just over 35% of those were observed once. About 0.85% of the sample lies in the top ten.

Separate amplification of TCR alpha and beta chain libraries was performed from the second PCR step onward. To determine each donor's CMV status, fresh PBMCs were stimulated overnight with CMV viral lysate, and IFNgamma production from CD4+ T cells was then assessed. Miltenyi beads were used first to positively select CD4 T cells, and CD8 T cells were then positively selected from the CD4-negative fraction. Cells were stained for CD3, CD4, CD8, CD45RA, CD27 and a live/dead dye and were sorted on a BD Aria II into four subsets based on CD45RA and CD27. A few healthy volunteers provided blood, and the blood of each volunteer was split into CD4 and CD8 T cells and then into four differentiation subsets. Approximately 0.13 L of peripheral blood was drawn per donor, and PBMC were isolated by Ficoll-Paque PLUS density-gradient centrifugation. Sorted cells were lysed in RLT buffer, after which RNA was extracted using a Qiagen RNeasy kit and stored at -80 degrees C.

Comment on this clonotype: Its antigen is currently not known. Per-base quality was not reported, and no clone a single base away is much larger than it.

What was sequenced was central memory CD4+ T cells from blood. This sample's cell subset or site label indicates: central memory, CD45RA- CD27+. The chain employs TRBV19 and TRBJ2-1; possibly the D gene is TRBD1, per 5 matching bases. The clonotype originates from a human donor in good health. The CDR3: CASSRRRQLGYNEQFF. The DNA sequence is TGTGCCAGTAGTAGACGGAGACAGTTGGGGTACAATGAGCAGTTCTTC.